This record covers a single TCR beta chain. The sample belongs to a study of T cells expressing NK-cell markers. Each CDR3 protein gets one entry in TCRdb, which reprocessed the 5' RACE reads and gives no DNA. Seen in this sample are about 380,000 distinct CDR3 sequences; the ten most common clones hold around 5.3%. The CDR3 covers 12 residues. CDR1 and CDR2 (germline): SEHNR, FQNEAQ (reference sequence). Sequencing was done on a sample of blood T cells: a sorted CD56 or NKG2C T cell subset, CD4+ or CD8+ T cells, or bulk PBMC T cells (not recorded which). The sequence was obtained from a man aged 18 to 70 in good health. The chain couples TRBV7-9 to TRBJ1-4. CDR3: CASSLDPEKLFF.